This T cell receptor (beta chain) was recorded in a study of blood T cell repertoires in COVID-19. The germline V gene encodes CDR1 SGHTA and CDR2 FQGNSA. The CDR3 contains 17 residues. Trimming pared 5 bases from V and 3 bases from J, leaving 22 bases between. Participants were aged about 18 to 89 years, lived in some 23 US areas, and enrolled virtually. Authors' methods: Researchers report that nucleated cell counts were estimated from reference gene primer amplification. Libraries were prepared by immunoSEQ multiplex PCR; TCRdb keeps only in-frame clonotypes and omits some of them. Clone size and the V and J calls come from that table; the DNA yielded D and trimming. Of over 200,000 clones detected, around 80% appear once; the ten largest clones hold 15%.

The V and J genes are TRBV7-2 and TRBJ1-1; D is perhaps TRBD1 (5 bases). This receptor was identified in a man in his forties who had recovered from COVID-19. The sequenced material came from PBMCs or T cells enriched from blood (not recorded which). The CDR3 DNA follows: TGTGCCAGCAGCCCCTTGGCGTTTCCGGCCAGGGACACTGAAGCTTTCTTT. Residues: CASSPLAFPARDTEAFF.